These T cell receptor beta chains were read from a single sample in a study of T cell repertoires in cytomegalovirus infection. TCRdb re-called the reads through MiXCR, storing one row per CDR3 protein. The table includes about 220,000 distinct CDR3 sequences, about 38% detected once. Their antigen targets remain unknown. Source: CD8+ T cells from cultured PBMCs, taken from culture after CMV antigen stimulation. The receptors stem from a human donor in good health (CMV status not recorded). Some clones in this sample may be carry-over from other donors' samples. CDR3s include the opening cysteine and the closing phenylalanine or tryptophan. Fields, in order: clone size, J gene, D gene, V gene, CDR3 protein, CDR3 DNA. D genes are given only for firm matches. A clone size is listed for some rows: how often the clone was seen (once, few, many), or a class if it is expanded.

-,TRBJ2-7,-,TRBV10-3,CAIKTASYEQYF,TGTGCCATCAAGACTGCCTCCTACGAGCAGTACTTC
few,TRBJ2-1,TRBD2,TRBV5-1,CASSFASGTYNEQFF,TGCGCCAGCAGCTTCGCTAGCGGAACTTACAATGAGCAGTTCTTC
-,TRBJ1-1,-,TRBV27,CASSSTPYNTEAFF,TGTGCCAGCAGTTCTACACCATATAACACTGAAGCTTTCTTT
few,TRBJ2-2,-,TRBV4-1,CASSLRQALTGELFF,TGCGCCAGCAGCTTACGACAGGCCCTCACCGGGGAGCTGTTTTTT
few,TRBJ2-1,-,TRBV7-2,CASSLEIIGSDNEQFF,TGTGCCAGCAGCTTAGAAATAATCGGGAGCGACAATGAGCAGTTCTTC
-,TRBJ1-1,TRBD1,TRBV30,CAWSVGQGNTEAFF,TGTGCCTGGAGTGTGGGACAGGGGAACACTGAAGCTTTCTTT
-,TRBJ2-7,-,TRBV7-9,CASSLTESSYEQYF,TGTGCCAGCAGCTTAACCGAGAGCTCCTACGAGCAGTACTTC
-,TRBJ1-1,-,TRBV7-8,CASSGGKRTEAFF,TGTGCCAGCAGCGGGGGGAAGCGCACTGAAGCTTTCTTT
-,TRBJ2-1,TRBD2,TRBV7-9,CASSSSGRGDNEQFF,TGTGCCAGCAGCTCTAGCGGAAGGGGTGACAATGAGCAGTTCTTC
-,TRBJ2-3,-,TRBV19,CASSGRWDTQYF,TGTGCCAGTAGTGGTCGGTGGGATACGCAGTATTTT
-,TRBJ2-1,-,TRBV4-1,CASSQDSEGYNEQFF,TGCGCCAGCAGCCAAGATTCCGAGGGGTACAATGAGCAGTTCTTC
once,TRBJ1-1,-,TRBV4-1,CASSQEIGQGRTEAFF,TGCGCCAGCAGCCAAGAAATAGGGCAGGGCCGGACTGAAGCTTTCTTT
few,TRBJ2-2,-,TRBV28,CASSFLPGELFF,TGTGCCAGCAGTTTTCTTCCCGGGGAGCTGTTTTTT
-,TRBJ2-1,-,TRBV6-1,CASSEAAKSYNEQFF,TGTGCCAGCAGTGAAGCAGCTAAATCCTACAATGAGCAGTTCTTC
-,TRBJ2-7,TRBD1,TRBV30,CAWSLTGGSGRAPYEQYF,TGTGCCTGGAGTCTCACAGGGGGGAGTGGGAGAGCACCCTACGAGCAGTACTTC
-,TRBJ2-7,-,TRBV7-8,CASSLRPVGGAYDQYF,TGTGCAAGCAGCCTCCGTCCCGTGGGGGGCGCCTACGATCAGTACTTC
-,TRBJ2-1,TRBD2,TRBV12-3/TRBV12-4,CASSFLAGGPSHEQFF,TGTGCCAGCAGTTTCCTAGCGGGGGGGCCGAGCCATGAGCAGTTCTTC
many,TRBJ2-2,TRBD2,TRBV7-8,CASSFTLGLAGVAGELFF,TGTGCCAGCAGCTTTACCCTGGGACTAGCGGGAGTCGCCGGGGAGCTGTTTTTT
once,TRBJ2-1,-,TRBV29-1,CSFDEGYNEQFF,TGCAGCTTTGACGAGGGCTACAATGAGCAGTTCTTC
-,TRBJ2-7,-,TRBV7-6,CASSLDSPSYEQYF,TGTGCCAGCAGCTTGGACAGCCCCTCCTACGAGCAGTACTTC
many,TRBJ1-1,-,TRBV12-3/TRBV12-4,CASSLTLRGVNTEAFF,TGTGCCAGCAGTTTGACCCTCCGCGGGGTGAACACTGAAGCTTTCTTT
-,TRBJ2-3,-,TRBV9,CASSFASTDTQYF,TGTGCCAGCAGCTTTGCTAGCACAGATACGCAGTATTTT
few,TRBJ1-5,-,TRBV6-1,CASSENLPALTSQPQHF,TGTGCCAGCAGTGAAAACCTCCCTGCCCTCACTTCTCAGCCCCAGCATTTT
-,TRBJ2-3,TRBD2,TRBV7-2,CASSSSGPGTDTQYF,TGTGCCAGCAGCTCTAGCGGACCAGGGACAGATACGCAGTATTTT
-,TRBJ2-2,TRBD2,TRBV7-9,CASSLGPPLAGGPNTGELFF,TGTGCCAGCAGCTTGGGCCCTCCTCTAGCGGGAGGACCCAACACCGGGGAGCTGTTTTTT
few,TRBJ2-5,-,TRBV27,CASSLSAGPGETQYF,TGTGCCAGCAGTTTATCGGCGGGGCCAGGGGAGACCCAGTACTTC